These T cell receptor beta chains were read from a single sample in a study of Graves' ophthalmopathy and Graves' hyperthyroidism. In TCRdb, the multiplex PCR reads were re-called with MiXCR into one record per CDR3 protein. The data show over a million distinct CDR3 sequences, 36% seen once. The sequenced sample consisted of peripheral blood or thyroid tissue (not recorded which). Receptors originate from an adult man with Graves' hyperthyroidism. Both conserved end residues are part of each CDR3. A D gene is named only where the DNA matches it firmly. The size entry is marked missing in some rows and otherwise reads once, few, many or a size class.

cdr3_aa cdr3_nt d_call clone_size j_call v_call
CASSEDRVSGANVLTF TGTGCCAGCAGCGAAGACCGGGTGTCTGGGGCCAACGTCCTGACTTTC . many TRBJ2-6 TRBV9
CASSPHAGTYGDEQYF TGTGCCAGCAGCCCTCACGCCGGGACCTACGGGGACGAGCAGTACTTC . . TRBJ2-7 TRBV9
CASSELAGDLETQYF TGTGCCAGCAGTGAGCTAGCGGGAGACCTGGAGACCCAGTACTTC TRBD2 . TRBJ2-5 TRBV10-3
CSVVYPPADYEQYF TGCAGCGTTGTCTATCCTCCGGCCGACTACGAGCAGTACTTC . many TRBJ2-7 TRBV29-1
CAISYGPPGELLF TGTGCCATCAGTTATGGGCCCCCCGGGGAGCTGCTTTTT . few TRBJ2-2 TRBV10-3
CASSPSGSSPLHF TGTGCCAGCAGCCCCTCGGGGAGTTCACCCCTCCACTTT . . TRBJ1-6 TRBV3-1
CASSIRGPYEQYF TGTGCCAGTAGTATTCGGGGGCCCTACGAGCAGTACTTC . . TRBJ2-7 TRBV19
CASSDTPGQGAEQYF TGCGCCAGCAGTGATACACCGGGACAGGGGGCCGAGCAGTACTTC TRBD1 . TRBJ2-7 TRBV10-2
CASSLSPPGVMSGANVLTF TGTGCCAGCAGTTTATCCCCACCAGGAGTGATGTCTGGGGCCAACGTCCTGACTTTC . few TRBJ2-6 TRBV12-3/TRBV12-4
CAWSVGWGETQYF TGTGCCTGGAGTGTGGGGTGGGGGGAGACCCAGTACTTC . . TRBJ2-5 TRBV30
CASRTGSPNEKLFF TGTGCCAGCAGGACAGGGTCACCTAATGAAAAACTGTTTTTT TRBD1 many TRBJ1-4 TRBV2
CASSFKTPGTWALHEQYF TGTGCCAGCAGCTTCAAAACTCCCGGGACGTGGGCCCTCCACGAGCAGTACTTC . few TRBJ2-7 TRBV7-6
CASSQDRARGSGYTF TGTGCCAGCAGCCAAGATCGGGCCAGGGGTTCCGGCTACACCTTC . . TRBJ1-2 TRBV4-2
CASSKGQGGSPLHF TGCGCCAGCAGCAAAGGACAGGGGGGATCACCCCTCCACTTT TRBD1 many TRBJ1-6 TRBV5-1
CASRTHTDTGELFF TGTGCCAGCAGGACCCACACGGACACCGGGGAGCTGTTTTTT . many TRBJ2-2 TRBV9
CASSEGGQAYGYTF TGTGCCAGCAGTGAAGGGGGACAGGCCTATGGCTACACCTTC TRBD1 . TRBJ1-2 TRBV25-1
CASSWAAGGYYEQYF TGTGCCAGCAGCTGGGCTGCTGGCGGCTACTACGAGCAGTACTTC . . TRBJ2-7 TRBV11-2
CASSLPAAEAFF TGTGCCAGCAGCCTGCCAGCAGCTGAAGCTTTCTTT . many TRBJ1-1 TRBV5-8
CASGQGSTGELFF TGTGCCAGCGGACAGGGGAGCACCGGGGAGCTGTTTTTT TRBD1 many TRBJ2-2 TRBV19
CGGDRGAGELFF TGCGGCGGCGACAGGGGGGCCGGGGAGCTGTTTTTT TRBD1 few TRBJ2-2 TRBV29-1
CASSTGDRVNEKLFF TGTGCCAGCAGTACCGGGGACAGGGTGAATGAAAAACTGTTTTTT TRBD1 once TRBJ1-4 TRBV6-6
CAISSQQWHYNQPQHF TGTGCCATCAGCAGCCAACAGTGGCACTACAATCAGCCCCAGCATTTT . . TRBJ1-5 TRBV10-3
CASSLSGRVETQYF TGTGCCAGCAGTCTTAGCGGGAGGGTAGAGACCCAGTACTTC TRBD2 . TRBJ2-5 TRBV6-5
CATAGGRNTEAFF TGTGCCACCGCAGGGGGTAGGAACACTGAAGCTTTCTTT TRBD1 few TRBJ1-1 TRBV7-9
CASSYSTNSLMAEETQYF TGTGCCAGCAGTTACTCGACCAATTCCTTGATGGCAGAAGAGACCCAGTACTTC . . TRBJ2-5 TRBV6-5
CASSSTSGGNYEQYF TGTGCCAGCAGCTCTACTAGCGGGGGTAACTACGAGCAGTACTTC TRBD2 many TRBJ2-7 TRBV7-2
CSATHSTGELFF TGCAGTGCTACACACAGCACCGGGGAGCTGTTTTTT . many TRBJ2-2 TRBV20-1
CAWSVRGRLYGYTF TGTGCCTGGAGTGTACGAGGGAGACTCTATGGCTACACCTTC . few TRBJ1-2 TRBV30
CASNRQKNTEAFF TGTGCCAGCAACAGGCAGAAGAACACTGAAGCTTTCTTT . many TRBJ1-1 TRBV2
CSASGQGLGYGYTF TGCAGTGCTAGTGGACAGGGTTTAGGGTATGGCTACACCTTC TRBD1 many TRBJ1-2 TRBV20-1
CASSPGQMIQPQHF TGTGCCAGCAGCCCGGGACAGATGATTCAGCCCCAGCATTTT TRBD1 many TRBJ1-5 TRBV2
CASSSDGRVGEAFF TGTGCCAGCAGTTCGGACGGCAGGGTCGGTGAAGCTTTCTTT . . TRBJ1-1 TRBV28
CAIRTPEEKLFF TGTGCCATCAGGACACCCGAGGAAAAACTGTTTTTT . many TRBJ1-4 TRBV10-3
CASSLGQSSPLHF TGTGCCAGCAGCTTAGGACAGAGTTCACCCCTCCACTTT . . TRBJ1-6 TRBV7-9
CASRVQRGYEQYF TGTGCCAGCAGAGTCCAAAGGGGTTACGAGCAGTACTTC . many TRBJ2-7 TRBV2
CASSQGRPHEQYF TGTGCCAGCAGCCAAGGACGACCCCACGAGCAGTACTTC . few TRBJ2-7 TRBV14
CASSLTTGQTLGYTF TGTGCCAGCAGCTTAACGACAGGGCAGACATTAGGCTACACCTTC TRBD1 many TRBJ1-2 TRBV7-2
CAISYSRPPRELFF TGTGCCATCAGTTACTCGCGGCCTCCTCGGGAGCTGTTTTTT . . TRBJ2-2 TRBV10-3
CTALEGRETQYF TGCACCGCCTTGGAGGGCCGGGAGACCCAGTACTTC . . TRBJ2-5 TRBV29-1
CASSLATGHRVETQYF TGTGCCAGCAGCTTGGCCACGGGGCATCGGGTAGAGACCCAGTACTTC . . TRBJ2-5 TRBV5-6
CASSLATTSHSGNTIYF TGTGCCAGCAGCTTAGCCACCACCTCTCACTCTGGAAACACCATATATTTT . few TRBJ1-3 TRBV7-2
CASSLAGGRSETQYF TGTGCCAGCAGCTTAGCGGGCGGCAGGTCAGAGACCCAGTACTTC . many TRBJ2-5 TRBV7-8
CATEGTGYGYTF TGTGCCACCGAGGGGACCGGCTATGGCTACACCTTC . many TRBJ1-2 TRBV10-3
CASKGQGFRETQYF TGTGCCAGTAAAGGACAGGGTTTTAGAGAGACCCAGTACTTC TRBD1 . TRBJ2-5 TRBV19
CASSKDYYGYTF TGCGCCAGCAGCAAAGACTACTATGGCTACACCTTC . many TRBJ1-2 TRBV4-3
CASSQDPPGEVETQYF TGCGCCAGCAGCCAAGATCCCCCAGGGGAGGTAGAGACCCAGTACTTC . many TRBJ2-5 TRBV4-3
CSVEGTGGNSPLHF TGCAGCGTTGAAGGGACAGGGGGTAATTCACCCCTCCACTTT TRBD1 many TRBJ1-6 TRBV29-1
CASSVGGASNQPQHF TGTGCCAGCAGCGTAGGAGGGGCGAGCAATCAGCCCCAGCATTTT . . TRBJ1-5 TRBV9
CASSLAGTGTYNEQFF TGTGCCAGCAGCTTAGCCGGGACAGGGACGTACAATGAGCAGTTCTTC TRBD1 . TRBJ2-1 TRBV7-9
CASSPKLPTQMATQYF TGTGCCAGCAGCCCCAAGCTCCCGACCCAGATGGCGACCCAGTACTTC . . TRBJ2-5 TRBV11-2
CASSLATGEDSPLHF TGTGCCAGCAGCTTAGCCACAGGGGAGGATTCACCCCTCCACTTT TRBD1 . TRBJ1-6 TRBV7-9